The subject of this entry is one T cell receptor beta chain. It lacks a known antigen. Qualities for individual bases were not recorded, and no much larger clone is one base off. These data come from a study of blood T cell repertoires in COVID-19 (dated by TCRdb to 2018 to 2020). About the investigation overall: The collaborator samples originated in the United States, Italy and Spain and spanned the acute and convalescent phases of COVID-19. The prospective study material was composed of cDNA or gDNA derived from T cells, B-cell-depleted T cells, or PBMCs. Deeply sampled blood TCRbeta repertoires from subjects exposed to, actively infected with, or recovered from COVID-19 were included in the dataset. The repertoires were released in a freely available public database intended as a resource for research on the immune response to SARS-CoV-2. The samples were drawn from two sources: the first 160 participants of the ongoing ImmuneRACE study, and some 1,300 subjects contributed by 6 global collaborators. The sample metadata nearly always contained a de-identified subject ID, COVID-19 status, age in years and sex. Where available, HLA class I and class II types were taken from metadata supplied by the sample provider and were not determined by assay-based typing.

TCRbeta CDR3 regions were amplified from genomic DNA by means of the immunoSEQ Assay, a bias-controlled multiplex PCR. The paper's data handling went like this. Within the assay, amplification of reference gene primers was used to estimate how many nucleated cells each sample contained. To quantify the absolute abundance of each unique TCRbeta CDR3 rearrangement, sequence reads were collapsed and filtered. For each sample, productive Simpson clonality was calculated as the square root of Simpson's diversity index across productive rearrangements. This is the immuneACCESS table as TCRdb keeps it, with only in-frame sequences that have V and J called. A part of the clones is gone; compared with another copy, unresolved V genes explain less than half, and the rest is unexplained. V, J and clone size were drawn from that table, and D and trimming were deduced from the DNA. Present in this sample are 120,000 to 150,000 clones, approximately 80% of which were seen just once. Roughly 10% of the sample is taken by the ten largest.

Collaborating institutions collected whole blood in K2EDTA tubes following their own protocols. For TCRbeta analysis, collaborator samples were shipped as frozen whole blood, as isolated PBMCs, or as DNA extracted from either sample type. Overall results and qualifications from the work: Clinical and demographic metadata were provided uncurated, with the amount varying by source and participant.

The CDR3 numbers 14 residues from cysteine through phenylalanine. The entry retains the CDR3 DNA only, 42 bases that are in frame from base 1. From the germline V gene (reference sequence), CDR1 is LNHDA and CDR2 is SQIVND. A distance of 14 bases separates the germline ends of V and J, which lose 5 bases and 6 bases respectively. Material: peripheral blood. The origin of this receptor is a woman aged 80 or over in a cohort sampled during active or convalescent COVID-19. Here the chain combines TRBV19 and TRBJ2-1, and possibly TRBD2, on 7 matching bases. DNA sequence: TGTGCCAGTAGTGAGGGGGGGGCCCTCAATGAGCAGTTCTTC. This sequence encodes CASSEGGALNEQFF.